This T cell receptor beta chain was captured by sequencing in a study of spatial heterogeneity in lung cancer. Looking at the study overall: Unique TCR and UMI combinations averaged more than ten appearances each in raw reads.

The time point: sample taken at primary tumor resection. This clonotype was detected a few times. A library prepared for alpha chains yielded this beta chain as an off-target read; its size is of little meaning. MiXCR, run by TCRdb on the 5' RACE reads, gives a single entry per CDR3 protein. In the table there are 650 to 900 distinct CDR3 sequences, roughly a sixth of which are singletons. CDR1 is SGHVS and CDR2 is FNYEAQ in the germline V gene. J lost 2 bases, V lost 4 bases, and 10 bases had no gene match. The CDR3 is 19 residues long. The rearrangement uses TRBV7-6 and TRBJ2-3; TRBD2 aligns across 15 bases. This TCR came from a male donor with early-stage non-small cell lung cancer. The material was normal lung tissue next to the tumor, obtained at surgery. The CDR3 coding sequence is TGTGCCAGCAGCTCCCCCAAAGGACTAGCGGGGGGGGTCACAGATACGCAGTATTTT. This encodes CASSSPKGLAGGVTDTQYF.